This T cell receptor (beta chain) originates from a study of blood T cell repertoires in COVID-19. Study processing details: Counts of nucleated cells, estimated from reference gene primer amplification, were obtained. Using immunoSEQ multiplex PCR, the repertoire was profiled, and TCRdb retains in-frame clones only, with some absent. The D gene and trimming were derived from the DNA, and the V and J assignments and clone size from that table. The sample holds about 45,000 clones, about nine tenths seen once. Sequencing input: peripheral blood. The TCR was taken from a woman aged 80 or over with active COVID-19.

The CDR3 spells CASSQMAAPNQPQHF. The CDR3 coding sequence is TGTGCCAGCAGCCAAATGGCGGCCCCCAATCAGCCCCAGCATTTT. This sequence joins TRBV3-1 (or the pseudogene TRBV3-2) and TRBJ1-5; unclear D gene. The CDR3 spans 15 residues. Trimming stripped 2 bases from V and 3 bases from J, with 11 bases between. The germline CDR1 and CDR2 sequences are LGHDT and YNNKEL (reference sequence).